This T cell receptor (beta chain) emerged from a study of human T cells and chemical hapten exposure. Broader study findings: Controls had significantly fewer large CDR3 similarity clusters than were formed by expanded TCRs. A positive correlation with patch test score was shown by PT1 expanded TCR counts.

This clonotype was observed many times. Its target is unknown. TCRdb processed the RACE reads anew with MiXCR; each CDR3 protein has one entry. The repertoire holds about 120,000 distinct CDR3 sequences, with 11% as singletons. Noted time point: patch test 3, about 24 weeks after DPC sensitization. Treatment of the sample: therapeutic diphenylcyclopropenone sensitization with weekly scalp DPC. Germline-derived CDR1 and CDR2 are MNHEY and SMNVEV (reference sequence). The CDR3 spans 10 residues. Deletions cut 11 bases from V and 5 bases from J, with 9 bases between. The source material was whole blood, sampled in connection with sensitization to the hapten diphenylcyclopropenone (DPC). The V and J genes are TRBV27 and TRBJ2-5; TRBD2 might be the D (5 bases). The receptor's source is a woman in her 50s with alopecia areata. Some clones in this sample may be carry-over from other donors' samples. The CDR3: CAAGEETQYF. Written as DNA, the CDR3 is TGTGCCGCCGGGGAGGAGACCCAGTACTTC.